This TCR beta chain was identified during a study of shared clonotypes between healthy human individuals. Study findings and constraints: The study found 4.5% to 5% of naive CD4 clonotypes shared across several donors.

Note on this clone: Its target is not known.

The germline V and J ends were trimmed by 4 bases and 0 bases, with 16 bases remaining between them. CDR1 is MNHEY and CDR2 is SMNVEV in the germline V gene (reference sequence). The CDR3 contains 18 residues. Only in-frame clones appear in the TCRdb table, and some are missing; sequencing was by immunoSEQ multiplex PCR. Among under 2.5 million clones listed, 80% to 95% were seen once. The chain uses TRBV27 and TRBJ2-6; D is tentatively TRBD1 or TRBD2 (5 bases each). The sequenced material came from naive CD4+ T cells from PBMCs. Subset meaning: CD45RA+ positively selected. This TCR was recovered from a young man in good health. Some clones in this sample may be carry-over from other donors' samples. This chain's CDR3 is CASSSLGPQGSGANVLTF. CDR3 bases: TGTGCCAGCAGTTCCCTGGGACCCCAGGGCTCTGGGGCCAACGTCCTGACTTTC. The variable domain in full, completed from reference TRBV27 and TRBJ2-6, reads EAQVTQNPRYLITVTGKKLTVTCSQNMNHEYMSWYRQDPGLGLRQIYYSMNVEVTDKGDVPEGYKVSRKEKRNFPLILESPSPNQTSLYFCASSSLGPQGSGANVLTFGAGSRLTVL.